This T cell receptor (beta chain) was recorded in a study of blood T cell repertoires in COVID-19. Turning to the study itself: From T cells, B-cell-depleted T cells, or PBMCs came the material, which was cDNA or gDNA.

J gave up 7 bases and V 2 bases, and 7 bases lay outside the gene matches. CDR3 size: 15 residues. CDR1 and CDR2 from the germline V gene are LNHNV and YYDKDF (reference sequence). Repertoires were generated with immunoSEQ multiplex PCR, while TCRdb's copy carries only in-frame clones and drops some. The sample has 270,000 or so clones, about nine tenths seen once. This rearrangement joins TRBV15 to TRBJ1-4; TRBD1 aligns across 7 bases. Sequences were obtained from peripheral blood. The receptor was isolated from a woman aged 25 to 39 with active or convalescent COVID-19. The CDR3 DNA reads as TGTGCCACCAGCAGAATTGACAGGGTTGGTGAAAAACTGTTTTTT. Translation gives CATSRIDRVGEKLFF.